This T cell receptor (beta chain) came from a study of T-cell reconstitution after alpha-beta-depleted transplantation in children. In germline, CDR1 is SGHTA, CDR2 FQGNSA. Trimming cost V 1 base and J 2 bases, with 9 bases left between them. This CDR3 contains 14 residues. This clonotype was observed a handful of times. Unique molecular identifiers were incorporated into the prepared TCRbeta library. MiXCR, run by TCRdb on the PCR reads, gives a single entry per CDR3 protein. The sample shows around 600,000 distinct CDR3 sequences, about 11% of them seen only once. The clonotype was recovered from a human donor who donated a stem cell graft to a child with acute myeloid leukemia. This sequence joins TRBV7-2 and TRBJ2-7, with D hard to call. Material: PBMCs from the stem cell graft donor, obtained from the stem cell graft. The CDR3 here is CASSLDGRPYEQYF. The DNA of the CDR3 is TGTGCCAGCAGCTTAGATGGACGGCCCTACGAGCAGTACTTC.